Below are 15 T cell receptor beta chains sequenced from a single sample in a study of beta chain features in type 1 diabetes (dated by TCRdb to about 2018). The method was the immunoSEQ multiplex PCR assay. The entire isolated RNA was reverse transcribed using the High Capacity cDNA Reverse Transcription Kit, and thus expressed TCRB transcripts were sequenced. The table comes from immuneACCESS by way of TCRdb, which keeps in-frame sequences with V and J called. Part of the clones is missing from these tables; in studies checked, under half for an unresolved V gene and the rest for unknown reasons. This sample lists 330,000 or so clones; 14% were detected once. In total, the top ten clones hold under 8.5% of the sample. The specimen sequenced was central memory CD4+ T cells from blood. The receptor set was obtained from a man younger than 45 in good health.

The chain joins TRBV15 to TRBJ2-5; 9 bases match TRBD1. This CDR3 comprises 17 residues. The V gene end was trimmed by 3 bases and the J gene end by 6 bases; junction bases not matched to a gene: 14. Germline V CDR1 and CDR2: LNHNV, YYDKDF (reference sequence). CDR3 region: CATSSARWTGDLKTQYF. In DNA form, the CDR3 reads TGTGCCACCAGCAGTGCCAGATGGACAGGGGATTTGAAGACCCAGTACTTC.

The chain uses TRBV7-2 and TRBJ2-1; TRBD2 agrees at 12 bases. Germline V CDR1 and CDR2: SGHTA, FQGNSA. CDR3 size: 15 residues. The trim removed 5 bases at V and 9 bases at J, leaving 8 bases unmatched. CDR3 in DNA: TGTGCCAGCAGCGACCAGACTAGCGGGGGACTTGAGCAGTTCTTC. It yields the protein CASSDQTSGGLEQFF.

This sequence joins TRBV7-8 and TRBJ2-1; D possibly corresponds to TRBD1 (5 bases). CDR3 length: 15 residues. CDR1 and CDR2 (germline): SGHVS, FQNEAQ. Trimming took off 1 base at V and 9 bases at J, with 16 bases between the two ends. The CDR3 protein is CASSLGLSRATEQFF. DNA of the CDR3: TGTGCCAGCAGCTTAGGCCTTAGCAGGGCGACTGAGCAGTTCTTC.

V gene TRBV7-3 combines with J gene TRBJ2-5, with 7 positions matching TRBD1. V shed 0 bases, J shed 4 bases, and the junction held 5 bases outside the gene matches. CDR3 length equals 15 residues. Germline values: CDR1 SGHTA, CDR2 FQGTGA. CDR3 DNA: TGTGCCAGCAGCTTAACCCCGACAGGGATAGAGACCCAGTACTTC. This codes for CASSLTPTGIETQYF.

This clone came up a few times. The gene calls are TRBV7-2 and TRBJ1-1; TRBD1 might be the D (5 bases). The CDR3 is 15 amino acids. Germline V gene sequence: CDR1 SGHTA, CDR2 FQGNSA. V dropped 5 bases and J dropped 5 bases, with 18 bases sitting between them. The CDR3 region has the DNA TGTGCCAGCAGCCAAAACGGGGGGATTGATACTGAAGCTTTCTTT. It is translated as CASSQNGGIDTEAFF.

The sample holds a few counts of this clone. This chain uses TRBV18 with TRBJ2-3, with 7 nucleotides matching TRBD1. The germline V gene encodes CDR1 KGHSH and CDR2 LQKENI. V shed 4 bases and J 0 bases; nucleotides not matched to a gene: 7. There are 16 residues in the CDR3. The CDR3 DNA follows: TGTGCCAGCTCACAGACGACAGGGAGTAGCACAGATACGCAGTATTTT. Protein sequence: CASSQTTGSSTDTQYF.

This clone was counted a few times. The chain joins TRBV10-3 to TRBJ2-3; D remains unclear. The germline V and J ends were trimmed by 4 bases and 0 bases, with 5 bases remaining between them. This CDR3 region has 13 residues. The germline V gene encodes CDR1 ENHRY and CDR2 SYGVKD. CDR3 residues: CAISGSSTDTQYF. In nucleotides, the CDR3 is TGTGCCATCAGTGGGTCGAGCACAGATACGCAGTATTTT.

The chain has TRBV25-1 and TRBJ1-6; D gene ambiguous. Germline V gene sequence: CDR1 MGHDK, CDR2 SYGVNS. Trimming shortened V by 6 bases and J by 8 bases, and 17 bases separated the two germline ends. The CDR3 is 15 residues long. CDR3 in DNA: TGTGCCAGCAGGGGGTCGGCTACCATCCATTCACCCCTCCACTTT. Amino acid sequence: CASRGSATIHSPLHF.

Only a few counts were recorded for this clone. The chain combines TRBV6-5 with TRBJ1-6; D is unresolved. V lost 6 bases and J lost 9, with 15 bases in between. Germline V gene data show CDR1 as MNHEY and CDR2 as SVGAGI. The CDR3 contains 14 residues. CDR3 in amino acids: CASSAGIGRSPLHF. CDR3 nucleotides: TGTGCCAGCAGCGCCGGTATTGGTCGTTCACCCCTCCACTTT.

This clone was detected a few times. The J gene is TRBJ2-3, the V gene TRBV9; 9 bases agree with TRBD2. V shed 0 bases and J 5 bases; nucleotides not matched to a gene: 10. CDR3 length: 17 amino acids. Germline CDR1 is SGDLS and CDR2 is YYNGEE. The CDR3 here is CASSVGASGAGRDTQYF. The CDR3 coding sequence is TGTGCCAGCAGCGTAGGAGCTAGCGGGGCGGGGAGAGATACGCAGTATTTT.

Of note for this clone: Within the sample, other DNA sequences also encode this same CDR3. J is TRBJ2-2 and V is TRBV5-1; TRBD2 matches 9 bases. CDR3 length: 15 residues. The V segment lost 7 bases and the J segment 3 bases; nucleotides outside the gene matches: 7. CDR1 SGHRS and CDR2 YFSETQ come from the germline V gene. CDR3 sequence reads: CASRLRGGHTGELFF. The CDR3 region has the DNA TGCGCCAGCCGTCTGCGGGGGGGCCACACCGGGGAGCTGTTTTTT.

The chain recombines TRBV5-1 with TRBJ1-3; 7 nucleotides agree with TRBD1. V dropped 4 bases and J dropped 8; count of bases not matched to a gene: 3. This CDR3 spans 12 amino acids. Germline V CDR1 and CDR2: SGHRS, YFSETQ. The CDR3: CASSRQGDTIYF. As DNA, the CDR3 is TGCGCCAGCAGCCGACAGGGAGACACCATATATTTT.

The table lists this clone with a few counts. The chain carries TRBV18 and TRBJ1-1; D is unclear. The germline V gene has CDR1 KGHSH and CDR2 LQKENI. V was pared by 2 bases and J by 4 bases, with 8 bases between. This CDR3 is 13 amino acids long. Here the CDR3 reads CASSPGMGTEAFF. The CDR3, as DNA: TGTGCCAGCTCACCAGGAATGGGCACTGAAGCTTTCTTT.

This clone turned up a few times. The chain couples TRBV5-1 to TRBJ2-7, with 11 bases lining up with TRBD1. This CDR3 region has 15 residues. From germline, CDR1 is SGHRS and CDR2 YFSETQ. V gave up 2 bases and J gave up 6 bases; unmatched junction bases: 7. CDR3: CASSLRDRGSGEQYF. CDR3 DNA: TGCGCCAGCAGCTTAAGGGACAGGGGGTCAGGCGAGCAGTACTTC.

The chain employs TRBV4-1 and TRBJ2-2; D unclear. The CDR3 spans 14 residues. V lost 4 bases, J lost 7 bases, and 13 bases lay in between. From germline, CDR1 is MGHRA and CDR2 YSYEKL. Written as DNA, the CDR3 is TGCGCCAGCAGCCGAGAGAACTCATACGGGGAGCTGTTTTTT. Its translation is CASSRENSYGELFF.